The 17 T cell receptor beta chains given below trace back to one sample, sequenced in a study of T-cell memory formation after mild COVID-19. Each CDR3 protein gets one entry after TCRdb re-called the 5' RACE reads with MiXCR. The data contain 350,000 or so distinct CDR3 sequences, 10% to 15% of them seen just once; the ten biggest clones take up 20% to 25%. Sequenced material: PBMCs or a T cell subset sorted from them (not recorded which). Receptor source: a man between 18 and 29 years old who had mild COVID-19 (a few samples of this study predate the infection). Cell type and time point are not known.

The table lists this clonotype with a few counts. The V call is TRBV20-1, the J call TRBJ2-2, with 11 bases that match TRBD2. This CDR3 region has 15 residues. Unmatched junction bases numbered 6, after V lost 6 bases and J lost 3 bases. Germline V gives CDR1 DFQATT, CDR2 SNEGSKA (reference sequence). CDR3 residues: CSARRLAGHTGELFF. The CDR3, as DNA: TGCAGTGCCCGAAGACTAGCGGGGCACACCGGGGAGCTGTTTTTT.

This clonotype was seen repeatedly, ten times or more. The rearrangement uses TRBV11-2 and TRBJ2-3; TRBD2 matches 7 bases. CDR1 is SGHAT, CDR2 FQNNGV, per germline. Losses at the gene ends were 0 bases for V and 6 bases for J; bases not matched to a gene: 12. This CDR3 region has 17 residues. In DNA form, the CDR3 reads TGTGCCAGCAGCTTAGATCGGGCTAGCGGATCCACGGATACGCAGTATTTT. Translation gives CASSLDRASGSTDTQYF.

This clonotype was detected only a few times. The chain links TRBV29-1 to TRBJ2-2; D is unresolved. Germline CDR1 and CDR2: SQVTM and ANQGSEA. The CDR3 sequence is 11 residues long. Trimming took 6 bases from V and 8 from J, leaving 10 bases between them. CDR3 sequence (DNA): TGCAGCGTGCGGTTGTGGGGGGAGCTGTTTTTT. Protein: CSVRLWGELFF.

This clonotype has a handful of counts. V gene TRBV12-3 or TRBV12-4 combines with J gene TRBJ2-5, with D unresolved. This CDR3 has 12 amino acids. The V and J ends lost 6 bases and 5 bases respectively, with 10 bases between them. The CDR3, as DNA: TGTGCCAGCAGGTCGAGTGCGGAGACCCAGTACTTC. This sequence encodes CASRSSAETQYF.

This clonotype has a handful of counts. CDR3 DNA: TGCGCCAGCAGCAGAATTCAGGGGCGCGCAGATACGCAGTATTTT. This translates into CASSRIQGRADTQYF. The V call is TRBV5-1, the J call TRBJ2-3, with D possibly matching TRBD1 (6 bases). The length of the CDR3 is 15 residues. V lost 4 bases and J 4 bases, leaving 16 bases between the germline ends. CDR1 is SGHRS and CDR2 is YFSETQ in the germline V gene.

The sample holds a few counts of this clonotype. The rearrangement uses TRBV7-2 and TRBJ1-6; D unresolved. V was trimmed by 7 bases and J by 8 bases, leaving 15 bases between them. The CDR3 is 14 amino acids. Per germline, CDR1 SGHTA and CDR2 FQGNSA. In DNA form, the CDR3 reads TGTGCCAGCACCTTCATAGGCACATATTCACCCCTCCACTTT. This gives the protein CASTFIGTYSPLHF.

This clonotype showed up just a few times. The chain is built from TRBV20-1 and TRBJ1-1, with TRBD1 identical over 7 bases. The J segment lost 8 bases and the V segment lost 6 bases, leaving 6 bases of the junction unmatched. The CDR3 is 11 residues long. The germline V gene encodes CDR1 DFQATT and CDR2 SNEGSKA (reference sequence). The chain's CDR3 is CSARTGREAFF. For the CDR3, the DNA is TGCAGTGCCCGGACAGGTCGGGAAGCTTTCTTT.

This clonotype came up a few times. The chain links TRBV30 to TRBJ1-2, with D perhaps matching TRBD1 (5 bases). The CDR3 contains 15 residues. V lost 0 bases, J lost 2 bases, and 13 bases lay in between. From germline, CDR1 is GTSNPN and CDR2 SVGIG (reference sequence). The CDR3: CAWSVDPAGNYGYTF. The CDR3, as DNA: TGTGCCTGGAGTGTAGATCCCGCAGGGAACTATGGCTACACCTTC.

The sample holds a few counts of this clonotype. The rearrangement uses TRBV4-2 and TRBJ1-1, with TRBD1 as a possible D gene (5 bases). Germline CDR1 LGHNA, CDR2 YNFKEQ. The CDR3 consists of 14 residues. The V end lost 0 bases, the J end lost 6 bases, and 11 bases lay between the germline ends. The CDR3 is CASSQDSGTPEAFF. CDR3 bases: TGTGCCAGCAGCCAAGATTCCGGGACCCCTGAAGCTTTCTTT.

The V gene is TRBV7-9, the J gene TRBJ1-5; 8 nucleotides align to TRBD1. Germline V CDR1 and CDR2: SEHNR, FQNEAQ (reference sequence). The CDR3 contains 14 residues. V was pared by 5 bases and J by 5 bases, with 5 bases of the junction left unmatched. In DNA, the CDR3 is TGTGCCAGCAGCGCGACAGGGGTGGATCAGCCCCAGCATTTT. Protein product: CASSATGVDQPQHF. The full variable domain, completed using reference TRBV7-9 and TRBJ1-5, is DTGVSQNPRHKITKRGQNVTFRCDPISEHNRLYWYRQTLGQGPEFLTYFQNEAQLEKSRLLSDRFSAERPKGSFSTLEIQRTEQGDSAMYLCASSATGVDQPQHFGDGTRLSIL.

This clonotype has a handful of counts. The chain employs TRBV11-2 and TRBJ1-1; D gene uncertain. CDR3 size: 13 residues. Germline V gene data show CDR1 as SGHAT and CDR2 as FQNNGV. With 0 bases removed from V and 10 bases from J, the gap between germline ends came to 12 bases. The CDR3 loop reads CASSLDLHRGAFF. DNA of the CDR3: TGTGCCAGCAGCTTAGACCTCCACCGAGGAGCTTTCTTT.

This clonotype was recorded many times. The CDR3 DNA reads as TGTGCCAGCAGCCGGCAACGATCAGCGGGGACAGATACGCAGTATTTT. It encodes CASSRQRSAGTDTQYF. The rearrangement uses TRBV7-9 and TRBJ2-3, with TRBD2 matching 7 bases. Per the germline V gene, CDR1 is SEHNR and CDR2 is FQNEAQ (reference sequence). The ends lost 5 bases at V and 3 bases at J; junction bases unmatched: 11. This CDR3 spans 16 amino acids.

This clonotype was seen more than once but under ten times. The chain uses TRBV6-5 and TRBJ2-2, with 11 bases identical to TRBD2. V trimming: 0 bases; J trimming: 6 bases; junction bases outside the gene matches: 0. The CDR3 spans 15 residues. The V gene's germline CDR1 is MNHEY and CDR2 SVGAGI. CDR3 bases: TGTGCCAGCAGTTACTCGGGACTAGCGGCCGGGGAGCTGTTTTTT. Translating it yields CASSYSGLAAGELFF.

The chain has TRBV2 and TRBJ2-2; 9 bases map to TRBD1. J gave up 0 bases and V 8 bases, and 7 bases lay outside the gene matches. The CDR3 extends over 16 amino acids. Germline CDR1 SNHLY, CDR2 FYNNEI. This CDR3 reads CASGGTGQANTGELFF. CDR3 DNA: TGTGCCAGCGGCGGGACAGGGCAGGCGAACACCGGGGAGCTGTTTTTT.

This sequence joins TRBV4-1 and TRBJ1-1; D unclear. Germline V lookup: CDR1 MGHRA, CDR2 YSYEKL. There are 15 residues in the CDR3. With 1 base removed from V and 3 bases from J, the gap between germline ends came to 12 bases. Here the CDR3 DNA reads TGCGCCAGCAGCCAAGGGGCAGTTGGATACACTGAAGCTTTCTTT. Residues: CASSQGAVGYTEAFF.

The sample holds a few counts of this clonotype. The rearrangement links TRBV20-1 to TRBJ2-3; TRBD2 aligns across 7 bases. V was clipped by 2 bases and J by 3 bases; unmatched bases: 5. The V gene's germline CDR1 is DFQATT and CDR2 SNEGSKA (reference sequence). The CDR3 loop spans 14 amino acids. CDR3 in amino acids: CSARTSVGTDTQYF. CDR3 bases: TGCAGTGCTAGAACTAGCGTTGGGACAGATACGCAGTATTTT.

This clonotype was seen a few times. V and J are TRBV29-1 and TRBJ2-5; TRBD2 matches 11 bases. The V segment lost 3 bases and the J segment 2 bases; nucleotides outside the gene matches: 5. Germline values: CDR1 SQVTM, CDR2 ANQGSEA. This CDR3 spans 15 amino acids. The CDR3 DNA is TGCAGCGTTGATGGGCTAGCGGGGGGACAAGAGACCCAGTACTTC. Amino acids: CSVDGLAGGQETQYF.